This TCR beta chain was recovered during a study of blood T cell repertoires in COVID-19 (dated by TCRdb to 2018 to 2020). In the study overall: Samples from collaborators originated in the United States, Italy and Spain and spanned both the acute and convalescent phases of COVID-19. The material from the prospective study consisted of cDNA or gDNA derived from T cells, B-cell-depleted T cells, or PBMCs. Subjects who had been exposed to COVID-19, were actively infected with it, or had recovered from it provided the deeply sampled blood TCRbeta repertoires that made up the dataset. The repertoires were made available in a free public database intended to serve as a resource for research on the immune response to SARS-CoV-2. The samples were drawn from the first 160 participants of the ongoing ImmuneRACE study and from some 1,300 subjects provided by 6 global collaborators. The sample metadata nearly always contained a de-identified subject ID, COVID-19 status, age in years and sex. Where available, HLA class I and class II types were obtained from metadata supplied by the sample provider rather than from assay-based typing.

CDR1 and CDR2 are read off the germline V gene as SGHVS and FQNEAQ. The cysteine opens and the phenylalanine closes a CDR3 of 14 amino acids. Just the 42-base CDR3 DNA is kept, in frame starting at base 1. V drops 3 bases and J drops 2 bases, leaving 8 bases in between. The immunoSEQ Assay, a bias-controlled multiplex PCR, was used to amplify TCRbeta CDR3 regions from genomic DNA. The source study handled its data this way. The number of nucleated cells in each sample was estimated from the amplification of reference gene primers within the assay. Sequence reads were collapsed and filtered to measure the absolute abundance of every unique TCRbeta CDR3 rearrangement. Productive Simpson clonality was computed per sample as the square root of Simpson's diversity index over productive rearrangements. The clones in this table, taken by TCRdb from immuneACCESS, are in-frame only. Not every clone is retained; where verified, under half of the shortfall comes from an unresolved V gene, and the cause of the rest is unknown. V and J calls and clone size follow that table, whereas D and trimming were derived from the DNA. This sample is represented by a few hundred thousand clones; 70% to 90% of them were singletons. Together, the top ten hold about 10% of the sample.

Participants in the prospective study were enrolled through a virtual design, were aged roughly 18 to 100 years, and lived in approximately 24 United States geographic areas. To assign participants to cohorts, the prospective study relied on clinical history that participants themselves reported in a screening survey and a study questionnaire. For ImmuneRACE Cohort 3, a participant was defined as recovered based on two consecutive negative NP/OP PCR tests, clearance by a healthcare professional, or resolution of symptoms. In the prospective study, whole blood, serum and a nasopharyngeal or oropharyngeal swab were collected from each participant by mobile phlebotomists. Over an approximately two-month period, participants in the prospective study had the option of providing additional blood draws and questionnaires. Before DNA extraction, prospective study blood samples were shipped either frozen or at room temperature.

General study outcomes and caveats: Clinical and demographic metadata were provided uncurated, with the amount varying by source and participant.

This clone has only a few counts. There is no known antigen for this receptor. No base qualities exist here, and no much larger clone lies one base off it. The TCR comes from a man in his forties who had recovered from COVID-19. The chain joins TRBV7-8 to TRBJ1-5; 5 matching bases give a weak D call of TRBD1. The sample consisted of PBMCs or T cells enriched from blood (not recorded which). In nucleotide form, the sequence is TGTGCCAGCAGCTTCTGGACACGCAATCAGCCCCAGCATTTT. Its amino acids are CASSFWTRNQPQHF.